The 18 T cell receptor beta chains reported below all come from one sample, sequenced in a study of blood T cell repertoires in COVID-19. Data came from immunoSEQ multiplex PCR; TCRdb stores just in-frame clones and leaves some out. The sample yields more than 300,000 clones, 90% to 95% seen once. Sequencing was carried out using peripheral blood. All receptors come from a woman between 18 and 30 years old who had recovered from COVID-19.

The chain combines TRBV12-3 or TRBV12-4 with TRBJ1-1; D may be TRBD1 (5 bases). This CDR3 contains 11 residues. Trimming stripped 6 bases from V and 7 bases from J, with 9 bases between. This CDR3 is CASSQGFEAFF. CDR3 bases: TGTGCCAGCAGCCAGGGATTTGAAGCTTTCTTT.

The V gene is TRBV10-3, the J gene TRBJ1-5; 9 bases are a match to TRBD1. Germline CDR1 is ENHRY and CDR2 is SYGVKD. This CDR3 comprises 15 residues. With 4 bases clipped from V and 5 bases from J, the junction kept 6 bases outside the gene matches. CDR3 DNA: TGTGCCATCAGTGGAGACACAGGGGGCGATCAGCCCCAGCATTTT. This sequence encodes CAISGDTGGDQPQHF.

The chain links TRBV6-2 or TRBV6-3 to TRBJ2-1; 9 bases fit TRBD2. CDR1 and CDR2 from the germline V gene are MNHEY and SVGEGT. The V and J ends lost 6 bases and 3 bases, in that order; junction bases with no gene match: 18. CDR3 size: 19 residues. CDR3 DNA: TGTGCCAGCAGCCCCGGGGTTCGCGGGAGGGAGGGGGACTACAATGAGCAGTTCTTC. Its translation: CASSPGVRGREGDYNEQFF.

This clone has a single count. The chain recombines TRBV5-6 with TRBJ2-7, with a weak D call TRBD1 (6 bases). Per germline, CDR1 SGHDT and CDR2 YYEEEE. V lost 4 bases and J lost 6, with 20 bases in between. The CDR3 has 15 amino acids. CDR3 amino acids: CASSPPGTFQGEQYV. The CDR3 DNA is TGTGCCAGCAGCCCCCCCGGGACATTCCAGGGCGAGCAGTACGTC.

CDR3 coding DNA: TGTGCCATCAAACAGGACGCCACCGGGGAGCTGTTTTTT. Protein product: CAIKQDATGELFF. The chain links TRBV10-3 to TRBJ2-2; a weak D match, TRBD1 (5 bases). CDR1 and CDR2 (germline): ENHRY, SYGVKD. This CDR3 has 13 residues. Trimming removed 7 bases at V and 4 bases at J, with 10 bases between.

The chain couples TRBV5-4 to TRBJ1-2, with a possible D match to TRBD1 (6 bases). Germline V CDR1 and CDR2: SGHNT, YYREEE (reference sequence). This CDR3 contains 16 residues. Trimming shortened V by 5 bases and J by 4 bases, and 21 bases separated the two germline ends. The CDR3 region is CASRKTGQTVGYGYTF. For the CDR3, the DNA is TGTGCCAGCAGGAAAACAGGGCAAACTGTCGGCTATGGCTACACCTTC.

This clone has just a few counts. The same CDR3 also results from other DNA sequences found in this sample. The gene calls are TRBV5-6 and TRBJ1-2, with D perhaps TRBD1 (6 bases). This CDR3 contains 13 residues. Germline CDR1 and CDR2: SGHDT and YYEEEE. The ends were cut back, 1 base at V and 4 bases at J, with 8 bases in the middle. CDR3 in amino acids: CASSLRGGYGYTF. CDR3 sequence (DNA): TGTGCCAGCAGCTTGAGAGGGGGCTATGGCTACACCTTC.

This chain joins TRBV10-2 and TRBJ1-2; 9 bases fit TRBD1. Trimming cost V 4 bases and J 8 bases; bases outside gene matches: 8. The CDR3 consists of 14 residues. Germline values: CDR1 WSHSY, CDR2 SAAADI. CDR3: CASSADRGLRGYTF. The CDR3 DNA sequence: TGCGCCAGCAGTGCTGACAGGGGGTTACGGGGCTACACCTTC.

This chain joins TRBV4-3 and TRBJ2-7; 10 bases fit TRBD2. CDR3 length: 18 residues. Germline values: CDR1 LGHNA, CDR2 YSLEER. V lost 0 bases to trimming and J lost 1 base; unmatched junction nucleotides: 9. The DNA of the CDR3 is TGCGCCAGCAGCCAAGACCGGAGTAGCGGGAGGCCATCCTACGAGCAGTACGTC. The encoded protein is CASSQDRSSGRPSYEQYV.

V is TRBV9 and J is TRBJ2-1; perhaps TRBD1 as D (5 bases). The CDR3 runs to 14 residues. From germline, CDR1 is SGDLS and CDR2 YYNGEE. V was shortened by 0 bases and J by 6 bases, with 10 bases between the two germline ends. The CDR3 reads CASSVGGAGNEQFF. The CDR3 region has the DNA TGTGCCAGCAGCGTAGGGGGCGCAGGCAATGAGCAGTTCTTC.

The V gene is TRBV11-3, the J gene TRBJ1-6; unclear D gene. The CDR3 is 15 residues long. Germline V CDR1 and CDR2: SGHNT, YENEEA. V was shortened by 1 base and J by 4 bases, with 8 bases between the two germline ends. The CDR3 DNA is TGTGCCAGCAGCTTAGGAACAGATTATAATTCACCCCTCCACTTT. Protein: CASSLGTDYNSPLHF.

This chain connects TRBV7-8 to TRBJ2-1, with 11 bases matching TRBD2. From germline, CDR1 is SGHVS and CDR2 FQNEAQ. This CDR3 is 16 amino acids long. The junction had 10 bases not matched to a gene; V was cut back by 5 bases and J by 7 bases. CDR3 DNA sequence: TGTGCCAGCAGCCCCAGTGTAGCGGGAGGGCCGAATGAGCAGTTCTTC. It is translated as CASSPSVAGGPNEQFF.

This chain links TRBV3-1 (or the pseudogene TRBV3-2) with TRBJ2-7; 10 bases map to TRBD2. The CDR3 has 17 residues. V shed 0 bases and J 1 base; nucleotides not matched to a gene: 6. CDR1 LGHDT and CDR2 YNNKEL come from the germline V gene (reference sequence). The CDR3 DNA is TGTGCCAGCAGCCAAGATAAAGCGGGAGGGGGTTCCTACGAGCAGTACGTC. Protein sequence: CASSQDKAGGGSYEQYV.

The chain employs TRBV11-2 and TRBJ2-4; tentatively, D is TRBD1 (5 bases). The CDR3 extends over 16 amino acids. V was clipped by 1 base and J by 0 bases, with 10 bases between them. The germline V gene has CDR1 SGHAT and CDR2 FQNNGV. The CDR3: CASSLVAGKAKNIQYF. CDR3 DNA sequence: TGTGCCAGCAGCTTAGTGGCAGGGAAAGCCAAAAACATTCAGTACTTC.

The V call is TRBV6-5, the J call TRBJ2-7, with 7 bases fitting TRBD1. CDR3 length: 13 amino acids. Germline CDR1 MNHEY, CDR2 SVGAGI. V was pared by 6 bases and J by 4 bases, with 6 bases of the junction left unmatched. As DNA, the CDR3 is TGTGCCAGCAGCGCGACAGGGCAATACGAGCAGTACGTC. Its protein product is CASSATGQYEQYV.

The V call is TRBV12-3 or TRBV12-4, the J call TRBJ1-2; tentative D call: TRBD1 (5 bases). There are 13 residues in the CDR3. The V and J ends lost 0 bases and 6 bases respectively, with 8 bases between them. CDR3: CASSLAEGDGYTF. The CDR3 region has the DNA TGTGCCAGCAGTTTAGCAGAAGGGGATGGCTACACCTTC.

The V and J genes are TRBV5-4 and TRBJ2-3; TRBD2 agrees at 9 bases. The CDR3 sequence is 14 residues long. V lost 4 bases and J lost 6; bases outside the gene matches: 6. Per the germline V gene, CDR1 is SGHNT and CDR2 is YYREEE (reference sequence). CDR3 loop: CASSVKREADTQYF. CDR3 nucleotide sequence: TGTGCCAGCAGCGTGAAGCGGGAGGCGGATACGCAGTATTTT.

This clone was recorded many times. The V and J genes are TRBV10-2 and TRBJ2-5; TRBD2 matches 14 bases. The germline CDR1 and CDR2 sequences are WSHSY and SAAADI. The J segment lost 1 base and the V segment lost 8 bases, leaving 0 bases of the junction unmatched. CDR3 length: 14 residues. In DNA form, the CDR3 reads TGCGCCAGCGGGACTAGCGGGGGCCAAGAGACCCAGTACTTC. This sequence encodes CASGTSGGQETQYF.